The T cell receptor (beta chain) under discussion was sequenced for a study of cytomegalovirus exposure and HLA in healthy donors. V lost 3 bases and J lost 7; bases outside the gene matches: 4. The CDR3 spans 15 residues. In germline, CDR1 is KGHSH, CDR2 LQKENI. With 60 Vbeta and 13 Jbeta primers, the PCR was carried out. Sequencing was performed with immunoSEQ multiplex PCR; in TCRdb, only in-frame clones are kept and a portion is missing. The repertoire holds over 200,000 clones, with around 89% as singletons. The TCR comes from a woman aged 18-30 years in good health and CMV-seronegative. The sample taken for sequencing was PBMCs. The chain couples TRBV18 to TRBJ2-5, with 14 nucleotides matching TRBD2. The chain's CDR3 is CASSPGTSGSGTQYF. DNA for the CDR3: TGTGCCAGCTCACCGGGGACTAGCGGGAGTGGGACCCAGTACTTC.